These T cell receptor beta chains were read from a single sample in a study of T-cell memory formation after mild COVID-19. From the 5' RACE reads, TCRdb called clonotypes with MiXCR, one entry per CDR3 protein. The sample gives tens of thousands of distinct CDR3 sequences, under 25% of which show up once; less than 2% is in the top ten. The sample consisted of PBMCs or a T cell subset sorted from them (not recorded which). These receptor sequences come from an adult who had mild COVID-19 (a few samples of this study predate the infection). Cell type and time point are not known. The CDR3 runs from the conserved cysteine through the conserved F or W. The order of the fields is V gene, J gene, CDR3 protein.

>TRBV18|TRBJ1-2
CASSPPGQSKVNYGYTF
>TRBV12-3/TRBV12-4|TRBJ1-4
CASRDTVGEKLFF
>TRBV6-1|TRBJ2-7
CASSGPEEGGRYEQYF
>TRBV7-3|TRBJ2-1
CASSPGDSYNEQFF
>TRBV27|TRBJ1-1
CASSFRQGDEAFF
>TRBV5-4|TRBJ1-1
CASSLDHGRAGTEAFF
>TRBV30|TRBJ1-5
CAWSLGSNQPQHF
>TRBV7-9|TRBJ1-3
CASSLSSGTGGNTIYF
>TRBV7-2|TRBJ2-2
CASSIERGTGELFF
>TRBV6-5|TRBJ2-2
CASTAGGGELFF
>TRBV24-1|TRBJ2-3
CATSDFAGTPPGQDTQYF
>TRBV24-1|TRBJ2-7
CATSDPDRNEQYF
>TRBV5-1|TRBJ1-1
CASSLDSGIGTEAFF
>TRBV11-3|TRBJ1-3
CASGTQGLTHSGNTIYF
>TRBV2|TRBJ2-3
CASKLGGQVNF
>TRBV24-1|TRBJ2-1
CATSSPSEQFF
>TRBV6-2/TRBV6-3|TRBJ2-2
CASRPQAGELFF
>TRBV20-1|TRBJ2-5
CSASLPPQTGEETQYF
>TRBV5-1|TRBJ2-7
CASSVTGGEQYF
>TRBV7-9|TRBJ1-3
CASSLEGLSSGNTIYF
>TRBV5-1|TRBJ2-7
CASRRGTASLEQYF
>TRBV19|TRBJ1-1
CASSIVWGTNTEAFF
>TRBV7-9|TRBJ2-7
CASSSDRSSYEQYF
>TRBV9|TRBJ2-7
CASSPGTEHEQYF
>TRBV10-3|TRBJ2-1
CAITTNSGGAGDEQFF
>TRBV4-1|TRBJ2-2
CASSQVVTGTGELFF
>TRBV7-9|TRBJ1-5
CASRSPGQPQHF
>TRBV12-3/TRBV12-4|TRBJ2-7
CASSSTESYEQYF
>TRBV7-2|TRBJ2-2
CASSLVTGGRTGELFF
>TRBV4-3|TRBJ2-1
CASSQDQTSGSKFF
>TRBV7-2|TRBJ1-5
CASSPGQRDQPQHF
>TRBV4-3|TRBJ2-1
CASSQDRIGSRLEQFF
>TRBV5-5|TRBJ1-4
CASSSTGKIEKLFF
>TRBV6-6|TRBJ2-1
CASSPSSGGYNEQFF
>TRBV24-1|TRBJ2-5
CATSDYGFYWKTQYF
>TRBV20-1|TRBJ2-1
CSAPRLAGGSSSYNEQFF
>TRBV19|TRBJ2-5
CATDFGRAQYF
>TRBV10-3|TRBJ2-5
CAISPLHIGGGPFPQETQYF
>TRBV12-3/TRBV12-4|TRBJ2-1
CASSIYDNEQFF
>TRBV7-3|TRBJ1-1
CASSLSRDTEAFF
>TRBV7-9|TRBJ1-1
CASSLGLTEAFF
>TRBV19|TRBJ2-1
CASQWRGFSYNEQFF
>TRBV11-2|TRBJ2-5
CASSFSVTSGTETQYF
>TRBV25-1|TRBJ2-7
CASSAYERPGQYF
>TRBV15|TRBJ2-7
CATSRSLSYEQYF
>TRBV5-5|TRBJ2-1
CASSATSGAYNEQFF
>TRBV13|TRBJ1-1
CASSYGQTTEAFF
>TRBV29-1|TRBJ2-1
CSVGQKYNEQFF